What follows is one TCR beta chain and its context. Germline CDR1 and CDR2: MNHNS and SASEGT. The CDR3 sequence is 14 residues long. V lost 7 bases and J lost 3; bases outside the gene matches: 6. The data were obtained in a study of T cell changes during pregnancy in multiple sclerosis. The table came from immunoSEQ multiplex PCR; TCRdb's copy has only in-frame clones and leaves some out. The profile shows approximately 83,000 clones, 90% to 95% of them singletons. This receptor was obtained from a female donor with multiple sclerosis, enrolled in a pregnancy study. The sequenced sample was peripheral blood, obtained in the third trimester of pregnancy. The V gene is TRBV6-1, the J gene TRBJ2-7, with 10 positions matching TRBD2. The CDR3 DNA follows: TGTGCCAGCACTAACAGCGGGAGGGACTACGAGCAGTACTTC. Residues: CASTNSGRDYEQYF.